The sequence of this TCR beta chain was determined in a study of shared clonotypes between healthy human individuals. It was into CD45RA+ naive and CD45RA-negative memory subsets that the CD4+ cells were split. Profiling relied on immunoSEQ multiplex PCR, and the TCRdb table lists in-frame clones only, not all of them. The table lists more than 2 million clones, under 97% of them singletons, with around 0.13% in the top ten. The CDR3 is 15 amino acids. In germline, CDR1 is SGHRS, CDR2 YFSETQ. V trimming: 4 bases; J trimming: 6 bases; junction bases outside the gene matches: 6. J is TRBJ2-1 and V is TRBV5-1; 11 positions match TRBD1. The TCR comes from a man aged 18 to 35 in good health. Sequenced sample: naive CD4+ T cells sorted from blood. Subset here: CD45RA+ positively selected. CDR3 coding DNA: TGCGCCAGCAGCACCAGGACAGGGGGCTTCAATGAGCAGTTCTTC. Protein product: CASSTRTGGFNEQFF.